Listed below are T cell receptor beta chains from one sample, sequenced in a study of blood T cell repertoires in COVID-19. Clones were read by immunoSEQ multiplex PCR, and TCRdb kept only the in-frame ones, dropping some. The sample has 290,000 or so clones; around 90% are singletons. Source material: peripheral blood. The receptors come from a man younger than 35 with active or convalescent COVID-19. CDR3s include the opening cysteine and the closing phenylalanine or tryptophan. Each record gives: CDR3 protein, J gene, V gene, clone size. The size field is filled for only some rows; it gives once, few, many or a size class.

CDR3 protein: CASRRGTARSTDTQYF; J gene: TRBJ2-3; V gene: TRBV5-8; clone size: .
CDR3 protein: CASNGAGGNTIYF; J gene: TRBJ1-3; V gene: TRBV2; clone size: .
CDR3 protein: CASSLPRGPILDYGYTF; J gene: TRBJ1-2; V gene: TRBV7-8; clone size: .
CDR3 protein: CASRFRTGHGYTF; J gene: TRBJ1-2; V gene: TRBV6-5; clone size: once
CDR3 protein: CASSHPGTGVFYEQFF; J gene: TRBJ2-1; V gene: TRBV6-2/TRBV6-3; clone size: .
CDR3 protein: CASSLASRVINQPQHF; J gene: TRBJ1-5; V gene: TRBV7-8; clone size: .
CDR3 protein: CASSQEVSVGPLYGYTF; J gene: TRBJ1-2; V gene: TRBV4-1; clone size: .
CDR3 protein: CASSLGGDYGYTF; J gene: TRBJ1-2; V gene: TRBV11-2; clone size: .
CDR3 protein: CASSSDRGSYNEQFF; J gene: TRBJ2-1; V gene: TRBV11-2; clone size: .
CDR3 protein: CASSPTGETGYTF; J gene: TRBJ1-2; V gene: TRBV6-5; clone size: .
CDR3 protein: CASSESRGEQYF; J gene: TRBJ2-7; V gene: TRBV25-1; clone size: few
CDR3 protein: CASSSWEGNTEAFF; J gene: TRBJ1-1; V gene: TRBV7-9; clone size: .
CDR3 protein: CATTPGGFYGYTF; J gene: TRBJ1-2; V gene: TRBV15; clone size: .
CDR3 protein: CASGRDWNYEQYF; J gene: TRBJ2-7; V gene: TRBV11-2; clone size: .
CDR3 protein: CASSLVSGGQPQHF; J gene: TRBJ1-5; V gene: TRBV5-1; clone size: .
CDR3 protein: CASSLREPSSYEQYF; J gene: TRBJ2-7; V gene: TRBV5-1; clone size: .